This T cell receptor (beta chain) was sequenced during a study of cytomegalovirus exposure and HLA in healthy donors. The CDR3 contains 14 residues. Germline lookup yields CDR1 GTSNPN and CDR2 SVGIG (reference sequence). The V and J ends lost 2 bases and 7 bases respectively, with 15 bases between them. Whole-study results and caveats: Earlier results showed most TCR beta V segments being productive about 87% or about 30% of the time. Most TCR sequences were rare, but some public TCRs occurred in many donors. V- and J-gene trimming of TCR beta was linked (in a later analysis) to a missense DCLRE1C variant. The authors listed 180 or so TCR beta chains as cytomegalovirus-associated.

The PCR used 60 Vbeta and 13 Jbeta primers. Generated by immunoSEQ multiplex PCR, the TCRdb table keeps only in-frame clones and is missing some. Seen here are about 69,000 clones, about 70% observed once, and the top ten hold 9.5% to 12%. This clone was detected only a few times. No antigen is known for it. Sequencing was done on a sample of PBMCs. The receptor comes from a woman aged 25 to 39 in good health and CMV-seronegative. The chain uses TRBV30 and TRBJ1-5; a weak D match, TRBD1 (6 bases). The CDR3 DNA follows: TGTGCCTGGAGTAAAAGAAGCGGGGGCCAGCCCCAGCATTTT. Its protein product is CAWSKRSGGQPQHF.